This record looks at one T cell receptor (beta chain) sequence and its context. The CDR3 contains 14 residues. V lost 7 bases and J 0 bases, leaving 9 bases between the germline ends. Per the germline V gene, CDR1 is MNHEY and CDR2 is SVGAGI. This record belongs to a study of blood T cell repertoires in COVID-19. TCRdb keeps only in-frame clones here, not all; method: immunoSEQ multiplex PCR. The data show 88,000 or so clones, roughly 90% seen once. The sequencing sample was made of peripheral blood. This TCR was recovered from a man aged 60 to 75 with acute or convalescent COVID-19. The V and J genes are TRBV6-5 and TRBJ1-4, with TRBD1 as a possible D gene (5 bases). The CDR3 here is CASKRGATNEKLFF. The CDR3 coding sequence is TGTGCCAGCAAAAGGGGCGCAACTAATGAAAAACTGTTTTTT.